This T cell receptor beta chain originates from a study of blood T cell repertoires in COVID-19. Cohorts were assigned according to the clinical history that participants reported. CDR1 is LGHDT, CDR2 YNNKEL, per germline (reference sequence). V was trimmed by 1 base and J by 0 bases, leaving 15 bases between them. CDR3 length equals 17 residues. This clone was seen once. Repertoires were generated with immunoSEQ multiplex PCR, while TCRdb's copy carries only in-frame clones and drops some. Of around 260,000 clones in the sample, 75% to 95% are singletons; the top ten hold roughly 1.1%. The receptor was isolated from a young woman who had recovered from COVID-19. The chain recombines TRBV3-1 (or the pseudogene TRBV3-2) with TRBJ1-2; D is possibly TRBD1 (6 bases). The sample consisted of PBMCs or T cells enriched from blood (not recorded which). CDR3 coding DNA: TGTGCCAGCAGCCAAGCCTTTGACAGGAAATCTAACTATGGCTACACCTTC. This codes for CASSQAFDRKSNYGYTF.